This TCR beta chain was observed in a study of blood T cell repertoires in COVID-19. Sequencing was performed with immunoSEQ multiplex PCR; in TCRdb, only in-frame clones are kept and a portion is missing. Of fewer than 250,000 clones listed, about 86% are singletons. The CDR3 length is 15 residues. Germline V CDR1 and CDR2: MGHDK, SYGVNS. V shed 0 bases and J shed 2 bases, with 5 bases lying between them. The rearrangement joins TRBV25-1 to TRBJ2-6; D is undetermined. The sequenced sample consisted of PBMCs or T cells enriched from blood (not recorded which). The receptor comes from a woman aged 40 to 49 with acute COVID-19. DNA for the CDR3: TGTGCCAGCAGTGAATATATAGCTGGGGCCAACGTCCTGACTTTC. Protein product: CASSEYIAGANVLTF.